This record covers a single T cell receptor (beta chain). Only one count was recorded for this clone. No cognate antigen has been identified for it. Per-nucleotide qualities are absent, and no much larger clonotype sits a single base away. This record belongs to a study of cytomegalovirus exposure and HLA in healthy donors (dated by TCRdb to about 2017). For the study in its entirety: According to an earlier analysis of 587 of the donors, about 179 million T cells yielded roughly 110 million unique TCR beta sequences and 276 Gb of sequence data. Approximately 300 gigabases of sequencing data and around 90 million unique TCR sequences made up an early release that covered nearly 650 HLA-typed donors. Of the 300 to 500 genotyped donors, roughly 80% were placed in the genetic ancestry cluster associated with self-reported Caucasian donors. The study aimed to test whether signatures of past pathogen exposure could be identified by cataloging public T cell receptors. The study profiled the T cell repertoires of 666 subjects by immunosequencing and related them to cytomegalovirus serostatus. In addition to the first cohort of approximately 670 subjects, a separate validation cohort of approximately 130 different subjects was used. High-throughput TCR immunosequencing, statistical association of individual TCRs with disease status, and machine learning were combined to predict cytomegalovirus infection status. To study patterns of TCR occurrence, a later analysis re-analyzed previously published TCR beta repertoires from under 750 donors and added high-resolution HLA genotyping. Rather than drawing on any new phenotypic data, the later analysis identified candidate immune exposures from TCR beta sequences and the way those sequences occurred across donors. To decide whether each TCR beta V gene segment behaved as functional or pseudogenic, an earlier analysis of approximately 590 of the donors relied on high-throughput TCR beta sequencing. Donor age, sex, ethnicity and CMV serostatus were compiled together with the repertoire data. A later genetic analysis took genome-wide SNP genotypes for about 65% of the 666 donors and used that subset as a discovery cohort. Every discovery cohort repertoire had been produced on one sequencing platform. HLA typing covered class I and class II loci at four-digit resolution. The number of donors typed differed by locus, with about 629-640 for A, B, C, DRB1 and DQB1, 522 for DQA1, 606 for DPA1, and approximately 470 for DPB1. Four to six DR-DQ haplotypes were handled as single units for association and clustering, since linkage in the cohort was strong. Among roughly 370 genotyped donors of the cohort, an average of approximately 240,000 unique TCR beta nucleotide sequences were sequenced per donor, around 18% of them non-productive.

Broad study findings and their caveats: The 87-base-pair reads could not distinguish some IMGT-functional V segments, including TRBV6-2 and TRBV6-3, so those segments were excluded. Across donors, most TCR sequences were observed very rarely, whereas some public TCRs were present in many individuals. The classifier was reported to diagnose cytomegalovirus status with high specificity and sensitivity in both the original and validation cohorts. Because HLA typing was missing for some donors at each locus, association tests included only the typed subset. The authors suggested that the approach could potentially be extended to other disease states and immunological phenotypes. Roughly uniform sequencing depth across donors was assumed in presence/absence analyses, although this assumption may not hold. In a later analysis, HLA-associated TCR beta chains showed more clonal expansion and lower generation probabilities than non-associated chains that were equally common. Because counts were too low, seventeen rarely observed V segments, including chromosome 9 orphons, were excluded from the earlier analysis of several hundred of the donors. In a later analysis, most CMV-associated TCR beta chains were found to appear HLA-restricted, with HLA associations seemingly driven largely by CMV exposure. A total of about 180 TCR beta chains were listed by the study as associated with cytomegalovirus. Linkage disequilibrium might explain the correlated functional status among segregating V segments, but an unknown experimental factor could not be excluded. V-gene and J-gene trimming of TCR beta chains was associated with a missense DCLRE1C variant in a later genetic analysis, and the association was replicated in an independent cohort. In an earlier analysis of about 600 of the donors, most TCR beta V segments appeared in productive rearrangements about 87% or about 30% of the time, broadly matching IMGT annotations. In a later analysis, the rate of TCR association differed among HLA loci, with DRB1 alleles having the most associated TCRs and HLA-C alleles having the fewest. The only immune exposure information available for the cohort was CMV serostatus. In a later genetic analysis, fewer N-insertions in productive TCRs were reported among donors in an Asian-associated ancestry cluster than the roughly 700-donor mean. When HLA alleles, especially DR and DQ, strongly co-occurred, attributing TCR associations to individual alleles was difficult. A later analysis associated 16,951 TCR beta sequences with specific HLA alleles at a false discovery rate of 0.05. A cluster of highly shared sequence variants was judged likely to be a technical artifact of the sequencing pipeline. A few of the identified cytomegalovirus-associated TCR beta chains were confirmed in vitro to be specific for cytomegalovirus antigens. A further reported finding was that TCR beta sequences accurately predicted the HLA-A and HLA-B alleles for most subjects in the first cohort. Several of the top co-occurrence clusters appeared to be linked to parvovirus B19, influenza, CMV and Epstein-Barr virus, according to a later analysis. The cohort was sequenced for TCR beta chains only, and without alpha or paired-chain data the features that could be detected were limited.

The library came from the immunoSEQ multiplex PCR assay. For the multiplex PCR, a mixture combining 60 forward primers for TCR Vbeta segments and 13 reverse primers for TCR Jbeta segments was used. A multiplex PCR assay on genomic DNA amplified the CDR3 region of rearranged TCR beta genes. Amplified TCR beta libraries were sequenced as 87-base-pair reads on the Illumina HiSeq System. The study's processing was this. Across the 670 or so repertoires, a later analysis counted approximately 75 million unique TCR beta chains, roughly 11 million of which were shared by at least two donors. Raw reads were error-corrected and collapsed into unique sequences by a nearest-neighbor algorithm in which closely related sequences were merged to remove PCR and sequencing errors. CDR3 sequences were aligned to IMGT reference sequences to assign V, D and J gene segments. For a sequence to be retained, a match of at least six nucleotides to both a V gene segment and a J gene segment was required. A rearrangement was called productive if the CDR3 had no stop codons and remained in frame with V and J, and every other rearrangement was called non-productive. Following IMGT convention, CDR3 was defined as the stretch from the second conserved V-encoded cysteine to the conserved J-encoded phenylalanine. In an earlier analysis of 500 to 650 of the donors, sequences lacking an unambiguous match to a single V gene segment were excluded. An earlier analysis of 450 to 650 of the donors called V segments functional above 56.7% productive rearrangements and segregating when the between-donor standard deviation exceeded 5%. To diagnose cytomegalovirus status from the catalog of TCR beta chain sequences, a statistical classification framework was built. In a later analysis, V and J genes were assigned by comparing TCR nucleotide sequences against IMGT/GENE-DB human TR gene sequences. The TCRdist pipeline was used in a later analysis to assign CDR3 sequences and most-parsimonious VDJ recombination scenarios. In a later analysis, each TCR beta chain was defined by its CDR3 amino acid sequence together with its V-gene family, and reads without a unique V-gene family were excluded. To address suspected cross-contamination and a sequencing artifact, a later analysis removed 450 to 700 highly shared, low-generation-probability nucleotide sequences. For each public chain, a later analysis derived a clonal expansion index from normalized ranks of inferred template counts within each repertoire. In a later analysis, generation probabilities were computed using a VDJ recombination model fitted to out-of-frame rearrangements, and the results were checked against IGoR. Hypergeometric tests were used in a later analysis to score TCR-TCR, TCR-HLA and TCR-CMV co-occurrence, with a repertoire-size bias correction applied to the TCR pairs. False discovery rates were estimated in a later analysis by permuting HLA or CMV assignments 20 times. In a later analysis, co-occurring TCRs were grouped using DBSCAN, and TCRdist sequence similarity was added for clustering within HLA-allele-positive subsets. Repertoires with fewer than 30,000 or more than 120,000 public chains were left out of co-occurrence clustering, as were a handful of repertoires with anomalous nucleotide sharing. Drawn from immuneACCESS, this table holds only the in-frame rearrangements with V and J called that TCRdb kept. Clones are partly lost; checked studies trace under half to an unresolved V gene and leave the rest unexplained. V, J and clone size derive from that table, while D and trimming were established from the DNA sequence. Within this sample are around 110,000 clones, with roughly 74% of them counted one time only. Of the sample, roughly 0.92% falls within the top ten clones.

The cohort consisted of fewer than 700 healthy bone marrow donors. At the time of sampling, every cohort member was nominally healthy, though immune exposures that went unrecorded were likely present. The donor was CMV seronegative and belonged to the group of over 300 seronegative cohort members. A peripheral blood sample was collected from each donor, and TCR beta sequencing was performed on peripheral blood mononuclear cells. The Qiagen DNeasy Blood Extraction Kit was used to extract genomic DNA from the blood cell samples. The CDR3 goes from the cysteine to the phenylalanine over 16 residues. Only the CDR3 portion is preserved as DNA: 48 bases, with reading frame beginning at the first base. From a lookup of the germline V gene, CDR1 and CDR2 are SNHLY and FYNNEI. Clipping removes 6 bases from V and 3 bases from J, with 11 as the unmatched junction base count.

This sequence originates from a woman aged 25 to 45 in good health and CMV-seronegative. Source material: PBMCs. The V gene is TRBV2 and the J gene is TRBJ2-1, with 7 bases matching TRBD2. The CDR3 loop reads CASSERGGSFYNEQFF. The DNA sequence is as follows: TGTGCCAGCAGCGAACGCGGCGGGAGCTTCTACAATGAGCAGTTCTTC.